This TCR beta chain was captured by sequencing in a study of T cell changes during pregnancy in multiple sclerosis. The CDR3 has 15 amino acids. Trimming stripped 10 bases from V and 4 bases from J, with 20 bases between. Germline V CDR1 and CDR2: MNHEY, SMNVEV (reference sequence). In its sample, this clone was seen once. This table comes from immunoSEQ multiplex PCR, and its TCRdb copy is limited to in-frame clones, with some not included. The table shows 11,000 or so clones, with just under 95% occurring only once. This sequence was found in a female donor with multiple sclerosis, enrolled in a pregnancy study. V is TRBV27 and J is TRBJ1-5; weak D call: TRBD1 (5 bases). Sample: CD4+ T cells from peripheral blood mononuclear cells, taken before pregnancy. The CDR3 protein is CANSTAGGRNQPQHF. Written as DNA, the CDR3 is TGTGCCAATTCAACTGCCGGGGGGAGGAATCAGCCCCAGCATTTT.